The clone carrying this TCR beta chain was seen a few times. With a J-beta primer mix and a sample-barcoded 5' primer, a second PCR ran about 6 to 11 cycles. In TCRdb, the 5' RACE reads were re-called with MiXCR into one record per CDR3 protein. Of about 760,000 distinct CDR3 sequences in the sample, around 25% were seen once. Germline lookup yields CDR1 LGHDT and CDR2 YNNKEL (reference sequence). This CDR3 is built from 16 residues. Deletions cut 0 bases from V and 0 bases from J, with 11 bases between. This specimen belongs to a study of blood T cells in healthy people across ages. Turning to the study itself: In model experiments, template switching was able to capture about one barcoded beta molecule for every two T cells that were present.

In addition, the sample was reused for a study of T cells of mothers and their children. That study reports: Several children, together with their three healthy Caucasian mothers, made up the donors. Over 9.5 million reads per mother and roughly 3 million per child were obtained. Overlap measured in related mother-child pairs was slightly, non-significantly higher than in unrelated pairs.

The origin of this receptor is a boy aged 5 to 17 in good health. V gene TRBV3-1 combines with J gene TRBJ2-5; possible D gene TRBD2, 5 bases. The sample comprised blood. The CDR3 bases are TGTGCCAGCAGCCAAGATATAGTCGGGGACCAAGAGACCCAGTACTTC. It is translated as CASSQDIVGDQETQYF.